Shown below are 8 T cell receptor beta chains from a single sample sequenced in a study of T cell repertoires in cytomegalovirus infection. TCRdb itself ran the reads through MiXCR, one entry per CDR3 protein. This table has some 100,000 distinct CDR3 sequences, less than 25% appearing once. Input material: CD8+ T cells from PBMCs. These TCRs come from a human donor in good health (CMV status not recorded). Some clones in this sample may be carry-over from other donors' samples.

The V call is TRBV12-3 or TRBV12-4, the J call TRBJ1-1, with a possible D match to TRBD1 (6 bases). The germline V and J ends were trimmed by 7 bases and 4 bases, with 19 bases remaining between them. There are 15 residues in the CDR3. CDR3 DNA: TGTGCCAGCATCCCGTGGGGGCCGCGGCTCACTGAAGCTTTCTTT. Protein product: CASIPWGPRLTEAFF.

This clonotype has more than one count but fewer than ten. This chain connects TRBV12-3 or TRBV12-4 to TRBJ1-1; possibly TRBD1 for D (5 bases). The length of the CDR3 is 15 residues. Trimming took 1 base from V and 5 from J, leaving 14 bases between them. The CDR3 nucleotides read TGTGCCAGCAGTTTAGTGGTCGGGGCGGCGACTGAAGCTTTCTTT. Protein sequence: CASSLVVGAATEAFF.

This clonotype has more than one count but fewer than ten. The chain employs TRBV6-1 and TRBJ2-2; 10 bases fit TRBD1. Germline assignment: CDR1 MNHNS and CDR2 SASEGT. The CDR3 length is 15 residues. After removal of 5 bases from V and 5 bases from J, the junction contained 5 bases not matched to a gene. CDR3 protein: CASSFRTGGTGELFF. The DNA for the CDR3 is TGTGCCAGCAGTTTTCGGACAGGGGGGACCGGGGAGCTGTTTTTT.

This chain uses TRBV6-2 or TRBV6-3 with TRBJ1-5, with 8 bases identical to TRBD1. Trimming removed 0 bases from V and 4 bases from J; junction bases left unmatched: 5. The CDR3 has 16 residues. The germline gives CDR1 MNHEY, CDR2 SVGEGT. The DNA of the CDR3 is TGTGCCAGCAGTTACTCCAAGGACAGGGCGAATCAGCCCCAGCATTTT. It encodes CASSYSKDRANQPQHF.

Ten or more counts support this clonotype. DNA for the CDR3: TGTGCCAGCATATCAGATACGCAGTATTTT. Its translation is CASISDTQYF. V usage is TRBV5-5 and J usage is TRBJ2-3; D ambiguous. The CDR3 is 10 residues long. V was clipped by 6 bases and J by 4 bases, with 3 bases between them. Germline CDR1 reads SGHKS; CDR2 reads YYEKEE (reference sequence).

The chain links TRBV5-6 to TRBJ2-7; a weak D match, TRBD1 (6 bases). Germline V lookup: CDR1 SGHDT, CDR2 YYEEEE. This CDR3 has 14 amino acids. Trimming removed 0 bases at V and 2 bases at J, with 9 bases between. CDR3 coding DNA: TGTGCCAGCAGCTTGGGAGGGGACACCTACGAGCAGTACTTC. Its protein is CASSLGGDTYEQYF.

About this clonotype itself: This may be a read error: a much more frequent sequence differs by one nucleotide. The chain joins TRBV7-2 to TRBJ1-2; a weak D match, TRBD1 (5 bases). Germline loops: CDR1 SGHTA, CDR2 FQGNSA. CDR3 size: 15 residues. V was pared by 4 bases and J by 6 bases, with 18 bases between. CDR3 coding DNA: TGTGCCAGCAGCTCAAATCGGGGGGGTTTAAATGGCTACACCTTC. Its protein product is CASSSNRGGLNGYTF.

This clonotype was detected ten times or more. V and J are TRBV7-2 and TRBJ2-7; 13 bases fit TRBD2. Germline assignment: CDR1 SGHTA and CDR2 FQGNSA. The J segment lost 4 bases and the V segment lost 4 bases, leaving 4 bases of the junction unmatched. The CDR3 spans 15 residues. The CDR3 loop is CASSYGTSGAYEQYF. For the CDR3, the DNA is TGTGCCAGCAGCTACGGGACTAGCGGGGCTTACGAGCAGTACTTC.